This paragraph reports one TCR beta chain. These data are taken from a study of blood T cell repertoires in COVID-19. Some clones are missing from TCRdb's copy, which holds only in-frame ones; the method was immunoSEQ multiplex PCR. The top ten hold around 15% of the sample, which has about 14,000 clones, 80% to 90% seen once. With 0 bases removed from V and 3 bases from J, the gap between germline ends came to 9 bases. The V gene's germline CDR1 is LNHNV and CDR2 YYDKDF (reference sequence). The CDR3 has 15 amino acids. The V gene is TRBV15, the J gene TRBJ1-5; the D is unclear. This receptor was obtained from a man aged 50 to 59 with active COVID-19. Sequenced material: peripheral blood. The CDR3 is CATSRELRINQPQHF. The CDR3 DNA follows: TGTGCCACCAGCAGAGAACTACGGATCAATCAGCCCCAGCATTTT. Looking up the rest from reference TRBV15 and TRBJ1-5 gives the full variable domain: DAMVIQNPRYQVTQFGKPVTLSCSQTLNHNVMYWYQQKSSQAPKLLFHYYDKDFNNEADTPDNFQSRRPNTSFCFLDIRSPGLGDTAMYLCATSRELRINQPQHFGDGTRLSIL.